A selection of T cell receptor beta chains follows, all from one sample in a study of PD-1 blockade in classical Hodgkin lymphoma. Profiled with immunoSEQ multiplex PCR; TCRdb holds only in-frame clones, not every one. The sample has around 66,000 clones, about two thirds seen once. The source was peripheral blood mononuclear cells (PBMCs), collected before the second cycle of nivolumab. The receptors come from a human donor with classical Hodgkin lymphoma. CDR3s include the opening cysteine and the closing phenylalanine or tryptophan. The D gene is left open where the match is weak. Not every row has a clone size; where given, it reads once, few, many or a size class.

V	J	size	D	DNA	CDR3
TRBV10-1	TRBJ2-1	NA	TRBD2	TGCGGTACAGCCGGGACTAGCTACGGTGAGCAGTTCTTC	CGTAGTSYGEQFF
TRBV7-9	TRBJ2-2	NA	TRBD2	TGTGCCAGCAGTCCCGGGACTAGCGCCACCGGGGAGCTGTTTTTT	CASSPGTSATGELFF
TRBV19	TRBJ2-7	NA	NA	TGTGCCAGTAGTACCGGAGGAGGCGAGCAGTACTTC	CASSTGGGEQYF
TRBV28	TRBJ1-1	NA	NA	TGTGCCAGCATCGGTATTCGCAGTGAAGCTTTCTTT	CASIGIRSEAFF
TRBV5-1	TRBJ2-1	NA	NA	TGCGCCAGCAGCGGGGGCCAAAGCGCCAATGAGCAGTTCTTC	CASSGGQSANEQFF
TRBV7-9	TRBJ1-1	NA	NA	TGTGCCAGCAGCAGGGACACCTCTGAAGCTTTCTTT	CASSRDTSEAFF
TRBV7-6	TRBJ2-7	NA	NA	TGTGCCAGCAGCTTAGGATGGGAGGACGAGCAGTACTTC	CASSLGWEDEQYF
TRBV19	TRBJ1-2	NA	NA	TGTGCCAGTAGTACAACGGGGGAGTCGACCTATGGCTACACCTTC	CASSTTGESTYGYTF
TRBV21-1	TRBJ1-1	few	NA	TGTGCCAGCAGCAAACTGGACAGGGGTAACACTGAAGCTTTCTTT	CASSKLDRGNTEAFF
TRBV5-1	TRBJ1-4	NA	TRBD1	TGCGCCAGCAGCTCGGGACAGCCTAATGAAAAACTGTTTTTT	CASSSGQPNEKLFF
TRBV6-5	TRBJ2-7	once	NA	TGTGCCAGCATCCCGCGTAGCGACGACGAGCAGTACTTC	CASIPRSDDEQYF
TRBV6-1	TRBJ2-3	NA	NA	TGTGCCAGCCATAACAGGGACACAGATACGCAGTATTTT	CASHNRDTDTQYF
TRBV2	TRBJ1-2	NA	NA	TGTGCCAGCAGTGGGGTAGAAGGGGCAGGGGGCTACACCTTC	CASSGVEGAGGYTF